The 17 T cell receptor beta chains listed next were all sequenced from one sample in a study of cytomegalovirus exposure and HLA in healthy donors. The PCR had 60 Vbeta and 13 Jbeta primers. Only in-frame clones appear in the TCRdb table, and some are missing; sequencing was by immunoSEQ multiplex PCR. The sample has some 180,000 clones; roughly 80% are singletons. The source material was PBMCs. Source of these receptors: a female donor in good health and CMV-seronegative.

CDR3 nucleotide sequence: TGTGCCAGCAGCCCCCGGGGGACAGGGGCCTTCTACGAGCAGTACTTC. This encodes CASSPRGTGAFYEQYF. The J gene is TRBJ2-7, the V gene TRBV11-3, with 10 bases identical to TRBD1. Losses at the gene ends were 5 bases for V and 3 bases for J; bases not matched to a gene: 10. CDR3 length equals 16 residues. Germline CDR1 SGHNT, CDR2 YENEEA.

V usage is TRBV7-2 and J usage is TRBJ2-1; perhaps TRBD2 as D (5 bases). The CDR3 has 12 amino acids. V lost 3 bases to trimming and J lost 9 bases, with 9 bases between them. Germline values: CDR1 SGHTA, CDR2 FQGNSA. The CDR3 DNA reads TGTGCCAGCAGCTTGGACTTTCTTGAGCAGTTCTTC. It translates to CASSLDFLEQFF.

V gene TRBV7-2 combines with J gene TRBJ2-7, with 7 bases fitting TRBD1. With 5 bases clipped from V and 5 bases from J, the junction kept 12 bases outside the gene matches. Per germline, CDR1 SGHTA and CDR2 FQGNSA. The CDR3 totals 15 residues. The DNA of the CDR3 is TGTGCCAGCAGCCAAGACAGGGTCTTAAAGGACGAGCAGTACTTC. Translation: CASSQDRVLKDEQYF.

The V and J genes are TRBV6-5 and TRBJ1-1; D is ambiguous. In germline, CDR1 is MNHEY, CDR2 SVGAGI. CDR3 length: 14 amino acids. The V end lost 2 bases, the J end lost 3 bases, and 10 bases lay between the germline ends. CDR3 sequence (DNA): TGTGCCAGCAGTTACAGGGTAGCGTACACTGAAGCTTTCTTT. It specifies CASSYRVAYTEAFF.

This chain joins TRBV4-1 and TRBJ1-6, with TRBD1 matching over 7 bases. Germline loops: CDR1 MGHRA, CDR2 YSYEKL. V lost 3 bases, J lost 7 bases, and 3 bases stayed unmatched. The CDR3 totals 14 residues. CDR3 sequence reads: CASSQLQGNSPLHF. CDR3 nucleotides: TGCGCCAGCAGCCAGTTACAGGGGAATTCACCCCTCCACTTT.

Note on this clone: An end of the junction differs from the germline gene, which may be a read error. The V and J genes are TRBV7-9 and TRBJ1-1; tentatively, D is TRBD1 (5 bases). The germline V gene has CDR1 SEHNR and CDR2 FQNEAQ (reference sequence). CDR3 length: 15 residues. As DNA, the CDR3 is TGTTCCAGCAGCTTAGTTCAGGGAACGAGGACGGAAGCTTTCTTT. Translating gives CSSSLVQGTRTEAFF.

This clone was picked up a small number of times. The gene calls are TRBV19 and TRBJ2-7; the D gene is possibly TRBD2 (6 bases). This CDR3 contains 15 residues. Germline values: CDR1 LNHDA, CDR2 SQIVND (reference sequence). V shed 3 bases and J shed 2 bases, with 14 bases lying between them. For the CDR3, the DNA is TGTGCCAGTAGTATTCGGCCAGGAGGGCCCTACGAGCAGTACTTC. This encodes CASSIRPGGPYEQYF.

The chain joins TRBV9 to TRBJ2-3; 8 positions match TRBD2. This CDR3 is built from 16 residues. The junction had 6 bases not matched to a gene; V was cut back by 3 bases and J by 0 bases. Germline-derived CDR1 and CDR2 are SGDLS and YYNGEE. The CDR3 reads CASSAMSSGSTDTQYF. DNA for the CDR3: TGTGCCAGCAGCGCAATGTCTAGCGGGAGCACAGATACGCAGTATTTT. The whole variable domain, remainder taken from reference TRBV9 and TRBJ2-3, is DSGVTQTPKHLITATGQRVTLRCSPRSGDLSVYWYQQSLDQGLQFLIQYYNGEERAKGNILERFSAQQFPDLHSELNLSSLELGDSALYFCASSAMSSGSTDTQYFGPGTRLTVL.

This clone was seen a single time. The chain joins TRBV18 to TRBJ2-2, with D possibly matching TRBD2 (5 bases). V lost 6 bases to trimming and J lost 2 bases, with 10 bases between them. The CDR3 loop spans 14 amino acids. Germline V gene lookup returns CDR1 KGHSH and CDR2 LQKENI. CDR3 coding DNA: TGTGCCAGCTCGCTACTAGAAAACACCGGGGAGCTGTTTTTT. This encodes CASSLLENTGELFF.

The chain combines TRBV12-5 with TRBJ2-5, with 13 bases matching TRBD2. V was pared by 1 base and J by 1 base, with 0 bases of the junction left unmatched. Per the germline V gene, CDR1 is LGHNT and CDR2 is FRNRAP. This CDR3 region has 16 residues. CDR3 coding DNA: TGTGCTAGTGGTTTGGGGACTAGCGGGGGCCAAGAGACCCAGTACTTC. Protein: CASGLGTSGGQETQYF.

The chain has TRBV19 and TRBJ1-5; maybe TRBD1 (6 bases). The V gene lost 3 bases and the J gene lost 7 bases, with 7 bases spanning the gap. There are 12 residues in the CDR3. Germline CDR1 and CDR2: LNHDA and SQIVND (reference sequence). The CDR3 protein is CASSIQGQPQHF. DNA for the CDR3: TGTGCCAGTAGTATCCAGGGGCAGCCCCAGCATTTT.

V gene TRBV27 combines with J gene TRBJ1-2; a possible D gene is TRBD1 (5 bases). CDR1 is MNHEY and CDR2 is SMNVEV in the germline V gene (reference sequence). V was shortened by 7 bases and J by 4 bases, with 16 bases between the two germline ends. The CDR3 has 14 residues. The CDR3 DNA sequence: TGTGCCAGCAAGAGACAGACTCTAGGCTATGGCTACACCTTC. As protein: CASKRQTLGYGYTF.

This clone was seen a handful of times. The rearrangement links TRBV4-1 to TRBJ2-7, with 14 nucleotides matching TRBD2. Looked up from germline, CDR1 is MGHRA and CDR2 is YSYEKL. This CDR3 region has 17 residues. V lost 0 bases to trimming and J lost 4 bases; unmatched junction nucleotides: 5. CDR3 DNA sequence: TGCGCCAGCAGCCAAGATCCGGGACTAGCGGGGGCTTACGAGCAGTACTTC. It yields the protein CASSQDPGLAGAYEQYF.

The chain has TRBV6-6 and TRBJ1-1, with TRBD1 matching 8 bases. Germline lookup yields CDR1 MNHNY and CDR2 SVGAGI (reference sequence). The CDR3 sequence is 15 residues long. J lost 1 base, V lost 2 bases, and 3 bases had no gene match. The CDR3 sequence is CASSYPGTGNTEAFF. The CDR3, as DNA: TGTGCCAGCAGTTACCCCGGGACAGGGAACACTGAAGCTTTCTTT.

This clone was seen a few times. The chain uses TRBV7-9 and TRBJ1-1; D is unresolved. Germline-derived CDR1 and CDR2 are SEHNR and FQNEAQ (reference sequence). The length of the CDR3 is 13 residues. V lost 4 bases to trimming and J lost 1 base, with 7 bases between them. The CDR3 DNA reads TGTGCCAGCAGCTATCAGGAGAACACTGAAGCTTTCTTT. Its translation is CASSYQENTEAFF.

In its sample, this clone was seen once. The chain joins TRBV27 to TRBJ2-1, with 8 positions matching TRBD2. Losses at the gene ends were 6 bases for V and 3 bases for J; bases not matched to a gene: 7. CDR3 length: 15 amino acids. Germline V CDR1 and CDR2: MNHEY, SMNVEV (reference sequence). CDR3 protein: CASSPGAGGYNEQFF. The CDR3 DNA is TGTGCCAGCAGCCCCGGGGCGGGGGGCTACAATGAGCAGTTCTTC.

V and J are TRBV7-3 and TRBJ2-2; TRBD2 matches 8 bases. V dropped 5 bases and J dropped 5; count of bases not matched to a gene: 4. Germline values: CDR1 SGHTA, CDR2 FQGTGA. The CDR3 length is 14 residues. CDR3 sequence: CASSPLAGTGELFF. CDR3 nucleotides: TGTGCCAGCAGCCCTTTAGCGGGAACCGGGGAGCTGTTTTTT.